Listed below are T cell receptor beta chains from one sample, sequenced in a study of blood T cell repertoires in COVID-19. Profiled with immunoSEQ multiplex PCR; TCRdb holds only in-frame clones, not every one. Here the sample spans 200,000 to 300,000 clones, 90% being singletons. The sample taken for sequencing was peripheral blood. These TCRs come from a woman aged 40 to 50 with acute or convalescent COVID-19. Both conserved end residues are part of each CDR3. Fields, in order: V gene, J gene, D gene, clone size, CDR3 DNA, CDR3 protein. A D gene is named only where the DNA matches it firmly. Clone size is stated in some rows and not others, as once, few, many or a class when expanded.

v_call: TRBV11-1; j_call: TRBJ1-4; d_call: .; clone_size: .; cdr3_nt: TGTGCCAGCAGCCCACGGACAGCAACTAATGAAAAACTGTTTTTT; cdr3_aa: CASSPRTATNEKLFF
v_call: TRBV5-1; j_call: TRBJ1-1; d_call: .; clone_size: once; cdr3_nt: TGCGCCAGCAGCTTGGCCGGGGGGAACACTGAAGCTTTCTTT; cdr3_aa: CASSLAGGNTEAFF
v_call: TRBV3-1/TRBV3-2; j_call: TRBJ1-6; d_call: .; clone_size: few; cdr3_nt: TGTGCCAGCAGCCAAGAGCGGGGGACTCAGGGTAATTCACCCCTCCACTTT; cdr3_aa: CASSQERGTQGNSPLHF
v_call: TRBV29-1; j_call: TRBJ2-2; d_call: .; clone_size: .; cdr3_nt: TGCAGCGCCCTAGGCGGGGACACCGGGGAGCTGTTTTTT; cdr3_aa: CSALGGDTGELFF
v_call: TRBV7-2; j_call: TRBJ2-3; d_call: .; clone_size: .; cdr3_nt: TGTGCCAGCAGCCCGCCCCACCCAGGGACTAGCACAGATACGCAGTATTTT; cdr3_aa: CASSPPHPGTSTDTQYF
v_call: TRBV11-2; j_call: TRBJ1-4; d_call: TRBD1; clone_size: .; cdr3_nt: TGTGCCAGCAGCTCACTTGACAGGGGTAAACTGTTTTTT; cdr3_aa: CASSSLDRGKLFF
v_call: TRBV7-8; j_call: TRBJ1-5; d_call: .; clone_size: .; cdr3_nt: TGTGCCAGCAGCTTATATCCCCAGGGGAGCAATCAGCCCCAGCATTTT; cdr3_aa: CASSLYPQGSNQPQHF
v_call: TRBV3-1/TRBV3-2; j_call: TRBJ2-3; d_call: TRBD2; clone_size: .; cdr3_nt: TGTGCCAGCAGCTCCCGATCACTAGCGGGGCGCACAGATACGCAGTATTTT; cdr3_aa: CASSSRSLAGRTDTQYF
v_call: TRBV18; j_call: TRBJ2-1; d_call: .; clone_size: once; cdr3_nt: TGTGCCAGCTCACCACCGCGCCGGGACACCGCCTACAATGAGCAGTTCTTC; cdr3_aa: CASSPPRRDTAYNEQFF
v_call: TRBV7-2; j_call: TRBJ1-1; d_call: .; clone_size: .; cdr3_nt: TGTGCCAGCAGTCCCTCAGGGAGGCGCGCAGCCAACACTGAAGCTTTCTTT; cdr3_aa: CASSPSGRRAANTEAFF
v_call: TRBV7-2; j_call: TRBJ1-1; d_call: TRBD1; clone_size: .; cdr3_nt: TGTGCCAGCAGCTTTACAGGGGCCAATGAAGCTTTCTTT; cdr3_aa: CASSFTGANEAFF